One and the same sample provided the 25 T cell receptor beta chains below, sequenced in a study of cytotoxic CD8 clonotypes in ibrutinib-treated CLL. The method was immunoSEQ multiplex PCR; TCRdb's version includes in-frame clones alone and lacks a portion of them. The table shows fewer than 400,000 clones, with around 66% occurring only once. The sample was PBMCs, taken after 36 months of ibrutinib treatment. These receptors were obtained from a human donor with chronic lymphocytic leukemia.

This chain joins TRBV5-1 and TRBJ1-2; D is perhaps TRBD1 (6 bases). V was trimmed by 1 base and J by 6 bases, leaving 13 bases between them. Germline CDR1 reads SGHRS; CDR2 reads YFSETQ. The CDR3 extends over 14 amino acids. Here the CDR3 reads CASSLRTGNDGYTF. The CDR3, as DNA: TGCGCCAGCAGCTTGAGAACAGGGAACGATGGCTACACCTTC.

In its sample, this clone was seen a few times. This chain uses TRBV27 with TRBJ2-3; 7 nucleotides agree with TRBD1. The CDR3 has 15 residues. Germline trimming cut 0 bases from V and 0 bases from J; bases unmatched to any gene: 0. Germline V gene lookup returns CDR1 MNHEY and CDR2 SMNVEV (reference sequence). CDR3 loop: CASSLSGQSTDTQYF. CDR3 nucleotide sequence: TGTGCCAGCAGTTTATCGGGACAGAGCACAGATACGCAGTATTTT.

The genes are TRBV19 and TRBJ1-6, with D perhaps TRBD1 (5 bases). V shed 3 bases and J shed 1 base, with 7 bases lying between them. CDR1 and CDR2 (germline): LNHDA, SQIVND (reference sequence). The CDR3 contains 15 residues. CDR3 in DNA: TGTGCCAGTAGTATTGGGGGATCCTATAATTCACCCCTCCACTTT. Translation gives CASSIGGSYNSPLHF.

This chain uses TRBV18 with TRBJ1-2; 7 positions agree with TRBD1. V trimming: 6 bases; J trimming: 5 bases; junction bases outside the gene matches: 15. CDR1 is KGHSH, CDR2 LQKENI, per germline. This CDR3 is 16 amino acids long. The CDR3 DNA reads TGTGCCAGCTCGCCGCAACAGGGGTTCACTCGATATGGCTACACCTTC. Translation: CASSPQQGFTRYGYTF.

The CDR3 protein is CASSPNMGSYEQYF. CDR3 sequence (DNA): TGTGCCAGCAGCCCGAATATGGGTTCCTACGAGCAGTACTTC. The chain recombines TRBV5-6 with TRBJ2-7; D unresolved. This CDR3 region has 14 residues. The germline V and J ends were trimmed by 4 bases and 1 base, with 12 bases remaining between them. Germline V CDR1 and CDR2: SGHDT, YYEEEE.

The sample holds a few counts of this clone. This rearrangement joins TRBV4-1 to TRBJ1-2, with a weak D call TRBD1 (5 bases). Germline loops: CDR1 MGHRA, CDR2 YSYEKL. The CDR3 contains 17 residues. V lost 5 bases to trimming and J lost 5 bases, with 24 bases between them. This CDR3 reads CASSSPRWGRETYGYTF. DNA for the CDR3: TGCGCCAGCAGCTCACCGCGGTGGGGCAGGGAGACATATGGCTACACCTTC.

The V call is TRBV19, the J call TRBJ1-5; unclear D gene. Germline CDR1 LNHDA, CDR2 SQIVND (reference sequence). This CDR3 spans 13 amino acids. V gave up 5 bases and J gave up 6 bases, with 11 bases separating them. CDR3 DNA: TGTGCCAGTAGTTTCCTTGGTCGTCAGCCCCAGCATTTT. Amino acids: CASSFLGRQPQHF.

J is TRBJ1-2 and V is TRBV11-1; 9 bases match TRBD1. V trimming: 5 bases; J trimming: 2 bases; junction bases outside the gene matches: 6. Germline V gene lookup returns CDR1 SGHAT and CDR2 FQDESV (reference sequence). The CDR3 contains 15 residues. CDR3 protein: CASSPGTGNNYGYTF. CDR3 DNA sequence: TGTGCCAGCAGCCCCGGGACAGGGAACAACTATGGCTACACCTTC.

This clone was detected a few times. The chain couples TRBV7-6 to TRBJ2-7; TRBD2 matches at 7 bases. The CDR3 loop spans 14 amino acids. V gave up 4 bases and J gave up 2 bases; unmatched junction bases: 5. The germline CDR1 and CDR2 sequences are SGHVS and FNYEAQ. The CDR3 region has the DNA TGTGCCAGCAGCTCGAGCGGGGAACCCTACGAGCAGTACTTC. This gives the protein CASSSSGEPYEQYF.

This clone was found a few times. CDR3 protein: CASSRTGDGYTF. The CDR3 nucleotides are TGTGCCAGCAGTAGGACAGGGGATGGCTACACCTTC. This chain uses TRBV6-6 with TRBJ1-2; 9 bases are shared with TRBD1. The CDR3 covers 12 residues. Germline V gene lookup returns CDR1 MNHNY and CDR2 SVGAGI (reference sequence). After removal of 5 bases from V and 6 bases from J, the junction contained 1 base not matched to a gene.

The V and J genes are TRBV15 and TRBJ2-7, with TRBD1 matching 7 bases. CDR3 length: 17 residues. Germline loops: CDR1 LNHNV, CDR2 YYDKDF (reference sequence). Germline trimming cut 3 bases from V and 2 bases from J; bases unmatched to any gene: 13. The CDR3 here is CATSRSGLRDRAYEQYF. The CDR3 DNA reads TGTGCCACCAGCAGGTCTGGACTCCGGGACAGAGCCTACGAGCAGTACTTC. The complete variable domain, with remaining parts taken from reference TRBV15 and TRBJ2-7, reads DAMVIQNPRYQVTQFGKPVTLSCSQTLNHNVMYWYQQKSSQAPKLLFHYYDKDFNNEADTPDNFQSRRPNTSFCFLDIRSPGLGDTAMYLCATSRSGLRDRAYEQYFGPGTRLTVT.

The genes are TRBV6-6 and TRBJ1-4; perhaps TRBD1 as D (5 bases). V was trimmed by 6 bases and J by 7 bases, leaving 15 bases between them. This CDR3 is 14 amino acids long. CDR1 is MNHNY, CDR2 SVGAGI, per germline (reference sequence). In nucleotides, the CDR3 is TGTGCCAGCAGCCCCGGACATCGCCCTGAAAAACTGTTTTTT. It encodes CASSPGHRPEKLFF.

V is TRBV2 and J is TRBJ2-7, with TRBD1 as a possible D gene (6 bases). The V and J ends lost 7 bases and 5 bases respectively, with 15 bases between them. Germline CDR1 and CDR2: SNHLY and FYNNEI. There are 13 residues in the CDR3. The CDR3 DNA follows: TGTGCCAGCACCCTACGTCAGGGGAACGAGCAGTACTTC. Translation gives CASTLRQGNEQYF. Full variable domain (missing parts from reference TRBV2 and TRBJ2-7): EPEVTQTPSHQVTQMGQEVILRCVPISNHLYFYWYRQILGQKVEFLVSFYNNEISEKSEIFDDQFSVERPDGSNFTLKIRSTKLEDSAMYFCASTLRQGNEQYFGPGTRLTVT.

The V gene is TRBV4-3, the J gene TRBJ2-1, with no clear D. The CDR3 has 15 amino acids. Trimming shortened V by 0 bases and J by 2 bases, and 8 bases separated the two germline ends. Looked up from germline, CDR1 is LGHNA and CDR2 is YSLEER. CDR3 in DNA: TGCGCCAGCAGCCAAGATGGTCGGACCTACAATGAGCAGTTCTTC. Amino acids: CASSQDGRTYNEQFF.

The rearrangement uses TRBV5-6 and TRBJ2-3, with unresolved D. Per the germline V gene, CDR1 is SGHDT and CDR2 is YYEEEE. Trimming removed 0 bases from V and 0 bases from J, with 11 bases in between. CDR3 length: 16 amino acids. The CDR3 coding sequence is TGTGCCAGCAGCTTGGACTTCGGAAGAAGCACAGATACGCAGTATTTT. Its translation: CASSLDFGRSTDTQYF.

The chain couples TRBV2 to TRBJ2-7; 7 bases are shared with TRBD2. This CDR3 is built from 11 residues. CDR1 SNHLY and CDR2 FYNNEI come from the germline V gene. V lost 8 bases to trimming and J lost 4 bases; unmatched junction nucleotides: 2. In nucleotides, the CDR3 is TGTGCCAGCGGGGGGGTTTACGAGCAGTACTTC. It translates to CASGGVYEQYF.

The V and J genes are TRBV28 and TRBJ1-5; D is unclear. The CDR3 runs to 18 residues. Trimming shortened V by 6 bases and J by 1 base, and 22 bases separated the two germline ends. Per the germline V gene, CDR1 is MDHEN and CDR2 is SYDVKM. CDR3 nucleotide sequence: TGTGCCAGCAGCCAGCGTCCCTTCCGGACGGGAAGCAATCAGCCCCAGCATTTT. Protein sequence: CASSQRPFRTGSNQPQHF.

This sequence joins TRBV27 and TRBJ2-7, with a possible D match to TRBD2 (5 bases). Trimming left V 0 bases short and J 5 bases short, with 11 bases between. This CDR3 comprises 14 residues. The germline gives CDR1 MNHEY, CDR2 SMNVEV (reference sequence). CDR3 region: CASSLSTGVDEQYF. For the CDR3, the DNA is TGTGCCAGCAGTTTATCTACCGGGGTGGACGAGCAGTACTTC.

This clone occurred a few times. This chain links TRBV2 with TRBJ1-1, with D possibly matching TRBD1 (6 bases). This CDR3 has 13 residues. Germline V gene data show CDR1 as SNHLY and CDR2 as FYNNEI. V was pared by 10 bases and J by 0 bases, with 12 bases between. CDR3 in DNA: TGTGCCACCAAGGACAGTGTGAACACTGAAGCTTTCTTT. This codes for CATKDSVNTEAFF.

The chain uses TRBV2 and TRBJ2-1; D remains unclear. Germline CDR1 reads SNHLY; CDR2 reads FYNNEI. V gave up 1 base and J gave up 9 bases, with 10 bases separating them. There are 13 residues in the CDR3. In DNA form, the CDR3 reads TGTGCCAGCAGTGAAGAGTACTACCTTGAGCAGTTCTTC. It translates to CASSEEYYLEQFF. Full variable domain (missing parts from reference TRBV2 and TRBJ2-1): EPEVTQTPSHQVTQMGQEVILRCVPISNHLYFYWYRQILGQKVEFLVSFYNNEISEKSEIFDDQFSVERPDGSNFTLKIRSTKLEDSAMYFCASSEEYYLEQFFGPGTRLTVL.

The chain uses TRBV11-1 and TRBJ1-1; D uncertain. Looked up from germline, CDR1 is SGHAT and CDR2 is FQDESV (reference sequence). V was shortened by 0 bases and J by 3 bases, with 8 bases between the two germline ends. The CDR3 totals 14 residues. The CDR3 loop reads CASSLAWSHTEAFF. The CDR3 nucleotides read TGTGCCAGCAGCTTAGCTTGGTCGCACACTGAAGCTTTCTTT.

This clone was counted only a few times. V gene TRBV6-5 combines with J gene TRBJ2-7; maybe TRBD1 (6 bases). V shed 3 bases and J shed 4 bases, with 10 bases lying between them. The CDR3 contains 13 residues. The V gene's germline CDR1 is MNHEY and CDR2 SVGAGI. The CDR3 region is CASSYGQHYEQYF. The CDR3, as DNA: TGTGCCAGCAGTTATGGACAGCATTACGAGCAGTACTTC.

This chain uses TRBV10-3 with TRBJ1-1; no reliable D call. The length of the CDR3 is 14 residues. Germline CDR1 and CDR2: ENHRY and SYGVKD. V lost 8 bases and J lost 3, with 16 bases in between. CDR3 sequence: CAISKAEGHTEAFF. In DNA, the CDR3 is TGTGCCATCTCAAAAGCAGAGGGCCACACTGAAGCTTTCTTT.

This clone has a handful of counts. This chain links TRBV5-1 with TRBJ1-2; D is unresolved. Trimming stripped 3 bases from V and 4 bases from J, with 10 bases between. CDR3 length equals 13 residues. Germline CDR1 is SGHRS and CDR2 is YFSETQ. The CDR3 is CASSSPAVYGYTF. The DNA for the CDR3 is TGCGCCAGCAGCTCTCCAGCAGTCTATGGCTACACCTTC.

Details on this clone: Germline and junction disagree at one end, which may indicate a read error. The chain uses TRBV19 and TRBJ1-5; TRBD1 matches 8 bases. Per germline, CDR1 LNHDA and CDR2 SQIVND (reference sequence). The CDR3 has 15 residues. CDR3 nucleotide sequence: TGTGCCAGTAGTGTAGACAGGGGTATCGATCAGCCCCAGCATTTT. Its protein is CASSVDRGIDQPQHF.